This T cell receptor (beta chain) was obtained from a study of T cells in Graves' hyperthyroidism and ophthalmopathy. On the basis of clinical symptoms, serum thyroxine and TRAb, thyroid ultrasound and orbital computed tomography, diagnoses were made. The V end lost 7 bases, the J end lost 3 bases, and 22 bases lay between the germline ends. The CDR3 is 16 residues long. The germline gives CDR1 LNHDA, CDR2 SQIVND (reference sequence). RNA transcripts yielded amplified TCR beta CDR3 regions. Initially, a first-round RT-PCR of the TCR CDR3 employed the HTBI primer set. TCRdb reanalysed the multiplex PCR reads using MiXCR and keeps one entry per CDR3 protein. The top ten hold about 7% of the sample, which has 500,000 to 750,000 distinct CDR3 sequences, 12% to 15% seen once. Overall study findings and caveats: Ophthalmopathy was distinguished from stable hyperthyroidism by 13 V-J signatures. For ophthalmopathy, model prediction preceded onset by a median approximately 6 months.

There are many counts of this clonotype. Its specificity is not known. This TCR came from a young woman with Graves' ophthalmopathy. Source material: blood. The chain carries TRBV19 and TRBJ2-7; possible D gene TRBD1, 6 bases. This CDR3 reads CASTNRAAGAFYEQYF. Written as DNA, the CDR3 is TGTGCCAGTACCAACAGGGCGGCAGGGGCCTTCTACGAGCAGTACTTC.